Listed below are T cell receptor beta chains from one sample, sequenced in a study of blood T cell repertoires in COVID-19. Sequencing used immunoSEQ multiplex PCR; TCRdb keeps in-frame clones, though not all of them. The data contain 250,000 to 350,000 clones, roughly 88% of them seen just once; the ten biggest clones take up roughly 4%. Sequenced material: PBMCs or T cells enriched from blood (not recorded which). These receptors were collected from a woman between 25 and 40 years old who had recovered from COVID-19. Both conserved end residues are part of each CDR3. The D gene is left open where the match is weak. Clone size is stated in some rows and not others, as once, few, many or a class when expanded.

V gene	J gene	clone size	D gene	CDR3 DNA	CDR3 protein
TRBV27	TRBJ2-3	NA	NA	TGTGCCAGCAGTTTCGTTAGACTAGGTGGCACAGATACGCAGTATTTT	CASSFVRLGGTDTQYF
TRBV7-2	TRBJ1-1	once	NA	TGTGCCAGCAGCTTAGATGGGCAGTCAGAAGCTTTCTTT	CASSLDGQSEAFF
TRBV21-1	TRBJ2-3	few	NA	TGTGCCAGCAGCAAGGGACTAGCGGGAGGGCCTTCTAGCACAGATACGCAGTATTTT	CASSKGLAGGPSSTDTQYF
TRBV14	TRBJ2-7	NA	TRBD1	TGTGCCAGCAGCTTCGGGACAGTCTACGAGCAGTACTTC	CASSFGTVYEQYF
TRBV15	TRBJ2-5	NA	NA	TGTGCCACCCAATCGGGGCAAGAGACCCAGTACTTC	CATQSGQETQYF
TRBV28	TRBJ1-2	NA	NA	TGTGCCAGCAGTTTGGGCAGGGTCTTATATGGCTACACCTTC	CASSLGRVLYGYTF
TRBV5-6	TRBJ1-1	NA	NA	TGTGCCAGCAGCTTTCTACAGGGATGGGGCACTGAAGCTTTCTTT	CASSFLQGWGTEAFF
TRBV11-3	TRBJ2-7	NA	NA	TGTGCCAGCAGCTTACAGGGGAGCCGCTACGAGCAGTACTTC	CASSLQGSRYEQYF
TRBV5-6	TRBJ2-7	NA	TRBD2	TGTGCCAGCAGCGCGGGACTAGCGGGAGTAGCCTACGAGCAGTACTTC	CASSAGLAGVAYEQYF
TRBV3-1/TRBV3-2	TRBJ1-1	NA	NA	TGTGCCAGCAGCCGAGGAGACTTGAACACTGAAGCTTTCTTT	CASSRGDLNTEAFF
TRBV18	TRBJ1-1	NA	TRBD1	TGTGCCAGCTCACCACAGACAGGGTACACTGAAGCTTTCTTT	CASSPQTGYTEAFF
TRBV6-5	TRBJ2-4	NA	NA	TGTGCCAGCTTTGTGGAGGCCAAAAACATTCAGTACTTC	CASFVEAKNIQYF
TRBV5-5	TRBJ2-1	NA	NA	TGTGCTACCGAACGGGGTTTTGGGAATGAGCAGTTCTTC	CATERGFGNEQFF
TRBV6-5	TRBJ2-1	NA	TRBD2	TGTGCCAGCAGGATTCTAGCGGGGGGGTACAATGAGCAGTTCTTC	CASRILAGGYNEQFF
TRBV18	TRBJ2-3	NA	TRBD2	TGTGCCAGCTCATTGACTAGCGGGAGTCCAGATACGCAGTATTTT	CASSLTSGSPDTQYF
TRBV4-2	TRBJ2-7	once	TRBD1	TGTGCCAGCAGCCAATCCCAGGACAGGGAGAGCCACGAGCAGTACTTC	CASSQSQDRESHEQYF
TRBV6-5	TRBJ1-1	NA	TRBD1	TGTGCCAGCAGCGCGATGGACAGGGGGCGGACTGAAGCTTTCTTT	CASSAMDRGRTEAFF
TRBV28	TRBJ1-1	NA	TRBD1	TGTGCCAGCAGTTTACACTTCCTCGAACAGGGGGGGAACACTGAAGCTTTCTTT	CASSLHFLEQGGNTEAFF
TRBV19	TRBJ2-7	NA	NA	TGTGCCAGTAGTAAGGCTTACAGGGTAGTCGGTGACTACGAGCAGTACTTC	CASSKAYRVVGDYEQYF
TRBV25-1	TRBJ2-2	NA	TRBD2	TGTGCCAGCAGTGAATCCCGACTAGCGGGAAGACTCGGGGAGCTGTTTTTT	CASSESRLAGRLGELFF